The T cell receptor (beta chain) described here comes from a study of blood T cell repertoires in COVID-19. Study summary: Acute and convalescent COVID-19 samples came from the United States, Italy and Spain. The analysed material was cDNA or gDNA that came from T cells, B-cell-depleted T cells, or PBMCs.

Original data processing: Amplification of reference gene primers was used by the study to estimate nucleated cell counts. Method: immunoSEQ multiplex PCR; TCRdb's copy keeps in-frame clones and lacks some. The V and J calls and clone size were taken over from that table, and D and trimming were inferred from the DNA. The data hold more than 200,000 clones, with roughly nine tenths observed a single time. The CDR3 covers 15 residues. The J segment lost 5 bases and the V segment lost 5 bases, leaving 8 bases of the junction unmatched. Germline CDR1 is SEHNR and CDR2 is FQNEAQ (reference sequence). The chain couples TRBV7-9 to TRBJ2-7; the match to TRBD2 covers 11 bases. The sequence derives from a man aged 65-85 years with acute or convalescent COVID-19. Sequencing was carried out using peripheral blood. CDR3 sequence: CASSVSGRAGDEQYF. CDR3 bases: TGTGCCAGCAGCGTTAGCGGGAGGGCCGGCGACGAGCAGTACTTC.